The rows below give T cell receptor beta chains drawn from one sample of a study of T cells in Graves' hyperthyroidism and ophthalmopathy. One entry per CDR3 protein, called by TCRdb with MiXCR from the multiplex PCR reads. The sample includes 400,000 to 600,000 distinct CDR3 sequences, about 15% of them seen just once. Sequences were obtained from blood. Every receptor here comes from a woman aged 25 to 39 with Graves' ophthalmopathy. The CDR3 runs from the conserved cysteine through the conserved F or W. A D gene is named only where the DNA matches it firmly. Clone size is shown for a subset of rows, as once, few, many or a class of expanded clone.

J: TRBJ1-5; D: TRBD1; length: 13; V: TRBV20-1; size: many; CDR3: CSATTGGNQPQHF; DNA: TGCAGTGCTACAACAGGGGGGAATCAGCCCCAGCATTTT
J: TRBJ2-7; D: TRBD1; length: 14; V: TRBV25-1; size: NA; CDR3: CASSGTGNAYEQYF; DNA: TGTGCCAGCAGTGGGACAGGGAATGCCTACGAGCAGTACTTC
J: TRBJ2-7; D: TRBD2; length: 15; V: TRBV10-3; size: few; CDR3: CAISRSGRGDYEQYF; DNA: TGTGCCATCAGTAGAAGCGGGAGAGGGGACTACGAGCAGTACTTC
J: TRBJ1-4; D: TRBD1; length: 17; V: TRBV30; size: many; CDR3: CAWSSIDRGRTNEKLFF; DNA: TGTGCCTGGAGTTCGATTGACAGGGGACGGACTAATGAAAAACTGTTTTTT
J: TRBJ2-7; D: NA; length: 14; V: TRBV7-2; size: many; CDR3: CASSSVPQPYEQYF; DNA: TGTGCCAGCAGCTCCGTCCCCCAGCCCTACGAGCAGTACTTC
J: TRBJ2-1; D: TRBD2; length: 15; V: TRBV6-1; size: many; CDR3: CASSQLAESYNEQFF; DNA: TGTGCCAGCAGCCAACTAGCGGAGTCCTACAATGAGCAGTTCTTC
J: TRBJ2-1; D: TRBD2; length: 14; V: TRBV20-1; size: many; CDR3: CSAESGRIHNEQFF; DNA: TGCAGTGCTGAAAGCGGGAGGATCCACAATGAGCAGTTCTTC
J: TRBJ2-3; D: TRBD2; length: 17; V: TRBV11-2; size: many; CDR3: CASSFRLAGGPGDTQYF; DNA: TGTGCCAGCAGCTTTCGACTAGCGGGAGGGCCGGGAGATACGCAGTATTTT
J: TRBJ1-2; D: NA; length: 11; V: TRBV28; size: many; CDR3: CASTDQYGYTF; DNA: TGTGCCAGCACGGACCAATATGGCTACACCTTC
J: TRBJ2-7; D: TRBD1; length: 13; V: TRBV20-1; size: few; CDR3: CSAGGTGTYEQYF; DNA: TGCAGTGCTGGGGGGACAGGGACGTACGAGCAGTACTTC
J: TRBJ2-1; D: TRBD2; length: 15; V: TRBV5-1; size: many; CDR3: CASSLRTSGTREQFF; DNA: TGCGCCAGCAGCCTAAGGACTAGCGGGACACGGGAGCAGTTCTTC
J: TRBJ2-6; D: NA; length: 15; V: TRBV6-2/TRBV6-3; size: few; CDR3: CASSSWGSGANVLTF; DNA: TGTGCCAGCAGTTCATGGGGGAGTGGGGCCAACGTCCTGACTTTC
J: TRBJ1-2; D: NA; length: 13; V: TRBV19; size: NA; CDR3: CASSIGGSDGYTF; DNA: TGTGCCAGTAGTATAGGTGGGAGTGACGGCTACACCTTC
J: TRBJ2-4; D: NA; length: 14; V: TRBV28; size: few; CDR3: CASTSSGSENIQYF; DNA: TGTGCCAGCACGTCTTCCGGCTCGGAAAACATTCAGTACTTC
J: TRBJ2-3; D: NA; length: 15; V: TRBV6-1; size: few; CDR3: CASSSRQDNTDTQYF; DNA: TGTGCCAGCAGTTCACGACAGGATAACACAGATACGCAGTATTTT
J: TRBJ1-3; D: NA; length: 15; V: TRBV2; size: NA; CDR3: CASSNPQGTGNTIYF; DNA: TGTGCCAGCAGCAACCCACAGGGAACTGGAAACACCATATATTTT
J: TRBJ1-1; D: TRBD1; length: 14; V: TRBV6-5; size: few; CDR3: CASSWTGPGAEAFF; DNA: TGTGCCAGCAGTTGGACAGGGCCCGGGGCTGAAGCTTTCTTT
J: TRBJ2-3; D: NA; length: 14; V: TRBV28; size: NA; CDR3: CASSFGVSGDTQYF; DNA: TGTGCCAGCAGTTTCGGGGTTAGCGGAGATACGCAGTATTTT
J: TRBJ2-7; D: TRBD1; length: 14; V: TRBV24-1; size: NA; CDR3: CATSDSDRDYEQYF; DNA: TGTGCCACCAGTGACTCCGACAGGGACTACGAGCAGTACTTC
J: TRBJ2-7; D: NA; length: 18; V: TRBV28; size: many; CDR3: CASRADWGGGGKSYEQYF; DNA: TGTGCCAGCAGAGCGGACTGGGGCGGAGGCGGAAAGTCCTACGAGCAGTACTTC
J: TRBJ2-3; D: NA; length: 15; V: TRBV20-1; size: NA; CDR3: CSARGVVGFADTQYF; DNA: TGCAGTGCTAGAGGAGTAGTCGGTTTCGCAGATACGCAGTATTTT
J: TRBJ2-2; D: NA; length: 12; V: TRBV10-3; size: many; CDR3: CAISLTTGELFF; DNA: TGTGCCATCTCACTAACCACCGGGGAGCTGTTTTTT
J: TRBJ2-1; D: TRBD2; length: 15; V: TRBV13; size: many; CDR3: CASSSGLAGNNEQFF; DNA: TGTGCCAGCAGCTCTGGACTAGCGGGCAACAATGAGCAGTTCTTC
J: TRBJ2-1; D: NA; length: 17; V: TRBV28; size: many; CDR3: CASSLLGSSSSYNEQFF; DNA: TGTGCCAGCAGTTTATTGGGCTCGTCAAGCTCCTACAATGAGCAGTTCTTC
J: TRBJ1-6; D: NA; length: 13; V: TRBV28; size: few; CDR3: CASKPGRSLPLHF; DNA: TGTGCCAGCAAACCGGGACGCTCTCTACCCCTCCACTTT
J: TRBJ1-6; D: NA; length: 14; V: TRBV20-1; size: NA; CDR3: CSARLRGGNSPLHF; DNA: TGCAGTGCTAGATTAAGGGGAGGGAATTCACCCCTCCACTTT
J: TRBJ1-1; D: NA; length: 14; V: TRBV12-3/TRBV12-4; size: many; CDR3: CASRYSLMNTEAFF; DNA: TGTGCCAGCAGGTACAGCTTAATGAACACTGAAGCTTTCTTT
J: TRBJ2-7; D: NA; length: 14; V: TRBV7-2; size: many; CDR3: CASSLLDSFYEQYF; DNA: TGTGCCAGCAGCTTATTGGACAGCTTCTACGAGCAGTACTTC
J: TRBJ1-5; D: NA; length: 12; V: TRBV28; size: NA; CDR3: CVSRESNQPQHF; DNA: TGTGTCAGCCGGGAGTCCAATCAGCCCCAGCATTTT
J: TRBJ2-7; D: TRBD1; length: 13; V: TRBV18; size: many; CDR3: CASHRDSNYEQYF; DNA: TGTGCCAGCCACCGGGACAGTAACTACGAGCAGTACTTC
J: TRBJ2-7; D: TRBD1; length: 13; V: TRBV7-6; size: few; CDR3: CASSLGTVNEQYF; DNA: TGTGCCAGCAGCCTTGGGACAGTCAACGAGCAGTACTTC
J: TRBJ2-7; D: TRBD2; length: 14; V: TRBV20-1; size: few; CDR3: CSARGGAVRDEQYF; DNA: TGCAGTGCTAGGGGAGGGGCAGTCCGCGACGAGCAGTACTTC
J: TRBJ2-7; D: NA; length: 14; V: TRBV20-1; size: NA; CDR3: CSARDLGEPHEQYF; DNA: TGCAGTGCTAGAGATCTCGGAGAGCCACACGAGCAGTACTTC
J: TRBJ2-5; D: TRBD1; length: 16; V: TRBV24-1; size: NA; CDR3: CATSDPGQGSQETQYF; DNA: TGTGCCACCAGTGATCCGGGACAGGGGTCCCAAGAGACCCAGTACTTC
J: TRBJ1-5; D: NA; length: 12; V: TRBV10-2; size: NA; CDR3: CASSEVIRPQHF; DNA: TGCGCCAGCAGCGAGGTAATTCGGCCCCAGCATTTT
J: TRBJ1-6; D: NA; length: 13; V: TRBV18; size: NA; CDR3: CASSPNEGSPLHF; DNA: TGTGCCAGCTCACCAAACGAGGGTTCACCCCTCCACTTT
J: TRBJ2-7; D: TRBD2; length: 16; V: TRBV28; size: many; CDR3: CASSLVPGGWSYEQYF; DNA: TGTGCCAGCAGTTTGGTCCCGGGGGGGTGGTCCTACGAGCAGTACTTC
J: TRBJ2-5; D: TRBD2; length: 15; V: TRBV7-9; size: few; CDR3: CASSLTPSGQETQYF; DNA: TGTGCCAGCAGTTTGACCCCTAGCGGACAAGAGACCCAGTACTTC
J: TRBJ2-7; D: TRBD1; length: 16; V: TRBV7-2; size: NA; CDR3: CASSPGGIDSRYEQYF; DNA: TGCGCCAGCAGCCCAGGGGGTATAGATTCCCGGTACGAGCAGTACTTC
J: TRBJ1-2; D: NA; length: 15; V: TRBV20-1; size: few; CDR3: CSARDGTGGHYGYTF; DNA: TGCAGTGCTAGAGATGGGACCGGGGGCCACTATGGCTACACCTTC
J: TRBJ2-1; D: NA; length: 13; V: TRBV20-1; size: many; CDR3: CSAQDSPVDEQFF; DNA: TGCAGTGCTCAGGACTCCCCCGTCGATGAGCAGTTCTTC
J: TRBJ1-1; D: NA; length: 14; V: TRBV16; size: few; CDR3: CASNLGGLNTEAFF; DNA: TGTGCCAGCAATCTGGGGGGACTGAACACTGAAGCTTTCTTT
J: TRBJ2-7; D: TRBD1; length: 16; V: TRBV7-9; size: NA; CDR3: CASSSTEGQGSEEQYF; DNA: TGTGCCAGCAGCTCAACAGAGGGACAGGGGTCTGAAGAGCAGTACTTC
J: TRBJ2-7; D: TRBD1; length: 15; V: TRBV5-1; size: few; CDR3: CASTLEGQGTEQQYF; DNA: TGCGCCAGCACCCTCGAGGGACAGGGCACCGAACAGCAGTACTTC
J: TRBJ2-7; D: TRBD1; length: 15; V: TRBV5-1; size: NA; CDR3: CASSPRTGGFDEQYF; DNA: TGCGCCAGCAGCCCTAGGACAGGGGGCTTCGACGAGCAGTACTTC
J: TRBJ1-1; D: TRBD1; length: 13; V: TRBV20-1; size: NA; CDR3: CSATGQVNTEAFF; DNA: TGCAGTGCTACGGGACAGGTGAACACTGAAGCTTTCTTT
J: TRBJ2-1; D: NA; length: 18; V: TRBV5-4; size: NA; CDR3: CASSLFWIAGLGYNEQFF; DNA: TGTGCCAGCAGCTTGTTTTGGATCGCGGGCTTGGGGTACAATGAGCAGTTCTTC
J: TRBJ1-5; D: NA; length: 13; V: TRBV7-2; size: NA; CDR3: CASSLSGTQPQHF; DNA: TGTGCCAGCAGCTTATCGGGGACCCAGCCCCAGCATTTT
J: TRBJ1-1; D: TRBD1; length: 14; V: TRBV27; size: NA; CDR3: CASALLGQGMRAFF; DNA: TGTGCCAGCGCCTTATTGGGACAGGGGATGAGAGCTTTCTTT
J: TRBJ2-5; D: TRBD1; length: 14; V: TRBV18; size: many; CDR3: CASSPGQGEETQYF; DNA: TGTGCCAGCTCACCGGGACAGGGGGAAGAGACCCAGTACTTC
J: TRBJ2-7; D: TRBD2; length: 16; V: TRBV6-1; size: many; CDR3: CASSGAGTSETYEQYF; DNA: TGTGCCAGCAGTGGGGCGGGGACTAGCGAGACCTACGAGCAGTACTTC
J: TRBJ2-2; D: NA; length: 16; V: TRBV6-9; size: NA; CDR3: CASSSPYDRDTGELFF; DNA: TGTGCCAGCAGTTCCCCCTACGATCGGGACACCGGGGAGCTGTTTTTT
J: TRBJ1-1; D: NA; length: 14; V: TRBV27; size: few; CDR3: CASRLIPTATEAFF; DNA: TGTGCCAGCAGGTTAATCCCGACAGCCACTGAAGCTTTCTTT
J: TRBJ2-3; D: NA; length: 17; V: TRBV18; size: few; CDR3: CASSPSRGKGPQDTQYF; DNA: TGTGCCAGCTCACCCAGTCGAGGGAAGGGACCCCAAGATACGCAGTATTTT
J: TRBJ2-7; D: NA; length: 15; V: TRBV7-9; size: NA; CDR3: CASSHRLVEFHEQYF; DNA: TGTGCCAGCAGCCACAGACTAGTGGAGTTCCACGAGCAGTACTTC
J: TRBJ2-7; D: NA; length: 13; V: TRBV28; size: many; CDR3: CASCGGISYEQYF; DNA: TGTGCCAGCTGCGGCGGGATCTCCTACGAGCAGTACTTC
J: TRBJ2-3; D: NA; length: 15; V: TRBV9; size: NA; CDR3: CASSFGQGLTDTQYF; DNA: TGTGCCAGCAGCTTTGGTCAGGGCCTCACAGATACGCAGTATTTT
J: TRBJ2-7; D: NA; length: 15; V: TRBV14; size: few; CDR3: CASSPTARATYEQYF; DNA: TGTGCCAGCAGCCCGACAGCGAGGGCAACCTACGAGCAGTACTTC